The 17 T cell receptor beta chains in this list originate from one sample, sequenced in a study of early T cells in non-severe SARS-CoV-2 infection. MiXCR, run by TCRdb on the 5' RACE reads, gives a single entry per CDR3 protein. Of roughly 70,000 distinct CDR3 sequences listed, just over 20% are singletons. The sequences come from whole blood, collected at baseline. The source of these receptors is an adult who was a healthcare worker with PCR-confirmed SARS-CoV-2 infection or an uninfected control (not recorded which).

This clonotype was counted a few times. The J gene is TRBJ1-5, the V gene TRBV6-1; D is undetermined. The V end was cut by 6 bases, the J end by 4 bases, with 10 bases between. This CDR3 region has 13 residues. Germline V gene data show CDR1 as MNHNS and CDR2 as SASEGT. CDR3 sequence reads: CASREMRNQPQHF. The CDR3 DNA reads TGTGCCAGCAGGGAAATGAGAAATCAGCCCCAGCATTTT.

The chain carries TRBV19 and TRBJ1-2, with 7 bases that match TRBD1. CDR1 LNHDA and CDR2 SQIVND come from the germline V gene (reference sequence). Germline trimming cut 6 bases from V and 6 bases from J; bases unmatched to any gene: 1. This CDR3 is 11 amino acids long. CDR3 bases: TGTGCCAGTAGAACAGGGGATGGCTACACCTTC. Translation gives CASRTGDGYTF.

This clonotype has only a few counts. The chain has TRBV5-1 and TRBJ1-6, with a tentative D call TRBD1 (5 bases). V gave up 5 bases and J gave up 10 bases, with 16 bases separating them. This CDR3 is built from 14 residues. In germline, CDR1 is SGHRS, CDR2 YFSETQ. The CDR3 sequence is CASSFSGLGSPLHF. The CDR3 DNA reads as TGCGCCAGCAGTTTCTCGGGACTAGGGTCACCCCTCCACTTT.

The genes are TRBV3-1 and TRBJ1-1, with 7 bases that match TRBD1. The CDR3 contains 14 residues. V lost 4 bases and J lost 5; bases outside the gene matches: 7. Germline CDR1 LGHDT, CDR2 YNNKEL (reference sequence). This CDR3 reads CASSRTGPRTEAFF. The CDR3 bases are TGTGCCAGCAGCCGGACAGGACCGAGAACTGAAGCTTTCTTT.

This clonotype showed up just once. The rearrangement joins TRBV11-2 to TRBJ2-7; D possibly corresponds to TRBD1 (6 bases). V shed 6 bases and J shed 4 bases, with 16 bases lying between them. This CDR3 region has 14 residues. Germline CDR1 SGHAT, CDR2 FQNNGV. The DNA for the CDR3 is TGTGCCAGCAGGCAGCCTTCAGGGGCGTACGAGCAGTACTTC. Amino acids: CASRQPSGAYEQYF.

This clonotype came up a few times. The V gene is TRBV18, the J gene TRBJ2-1, with D possibly matching TRBD2 (6 bases). V was shortened by 1 base and J by 10 bases, with 8 bases between the two germline ends. The CDR3 totals 12 residues. CDR1 is KGHSH and CDR2 is LQKENI in the germline V gene. CDR3 region: CASSPRGGEQFF. The CDR3 coding sequence is TGTGCCAGCTCACCACGAGGAGGGGAGCAGTTCTTC.

The CDR3 sequence: CASSKPSRGTGELFF. Here the CDR3 DNA reads TGTGCCAGCAGTAAACCCTCCCGGGGCACCGGGGAGCTGTTTTTT. The chain links TRBV12-3 or TRBV12-4 to TRBJ2-2, with D tentatively TRBD2 (5 bases). The CDR3 is 15 amino acids. The ends were cut back, 5 bases at V and 4 bases at J, with 14 bases in the middle.

This clonotype was counted once. This chain connects TRBV20-1 to TRBJ1-2; 7 nucleotides agree with TRBD1. Trimming took 1 base from V and 4 from J; bases not matched to a gene: 6. CDR1 and CDR2 (germline): DFQATT, SNEGSKA (reference sequence). CDR3 length: 14 amino acids. Here the CDR3 DNA reads TGCAGTGCTAGAGCCCTTCGGGACAGCTATGGCTACACCTTC. This encodes CSARALRDSYGYTF.

This clonotype was found a few times. V gene TRBV29-1 combines with J gene TRBJ2-7, with D unresolved. This CDR3 is built from 11 residues. Germline-derived CDR1 and CDR2 are SQVTM and ANQGSEA. This CDR3 reads CSVLLAYEQYF. CDR3 nucleotide sequence: TGCAGTGTGCTATTGGCCTACGAGCAGTACTTC.

This clonotype has a handful of counts. The chain joins TRBV12-3 or TRBV12-4 to TRBJ2-5; no clear D. The CDR3 sequence is 13 residues long. Deletions cut 11 bases from V and 1 base from J, with 14 bases between. CDR3 loop: CACLLLAQETQYF. CDR3 DNA: TGTGCCTGTCTTCTTTTGGCCCAAGAGACCCAGTACTTC.

CDR3 nucleotide sequence: TGTGCCAGCAGCGGCGGGACACTCAACACTGAAGCTTTCTTT. Translating it yields CASSGGTLNTEAFF. This chain connects TRBV9 to TRBJ1-1, with a weak D call TRBD1 (6 bases). This CDR3 region has 14 residues. From germline, CDR1 is SGDLS and CDR2 YYNGEE. V was shortened by 3 bases and J by 2 bases, with 11 bases between the two germline ends.

The chain joins TRBV10-3 to TRBJ2-6; 7 bases line up with TRBD1. The V and J ends lost 9 bases and 0 bases, in that order; junction bases with no gene match: 2. Germline-derived CDR1 and CDR2 are ENHRY and SYGVKD. The CDR3 extends over 14 amino acids. The CDR3 DNA reads as TGTGCCATAGGGACAGTCTCTGGGGCCAACGTCCTGACTTTC. It translates to CAIGTVSGANVLTF.

This clonotype was counted only a few times. The chain combines TRBV13 with TRBJ2-1; tentatively, D is TRBD2 (5 bases). This CDR3 is 13 amino acids long. Germline loops: CDR1 PRHDT, CDR2 FYEKMQ (reference sequence). V shed 5 bases and J shed 6 bases, with 11 bases lying between them. CDR3 residues: CASSRSSLNEQFF. CDR3 in DNA: TGTGCCAGCAGCAGATCTAGCCTCAATGAGCAGTTCTTC. Variable domain in full (rest from reference TRBV13 and TRBJ2-1): AAGVIQSPRHLIKEKRETATLKCYPIPRHDTVYWYQQGPGQDPQFLISFYEKMQSDKGSIPDRFSAQQFSDYHSELNMSSLELGDSALYFCASSRSSLNEQFFGPGTRLTVL.

The chain combines TRBV12-3 or TRBV12-4 with TRBJ2-1, with a possible D match to TRBD1 (5 bases). V gave up 0 bases and J gave up 9 bases, with 9 bases separating them. The CDR3 totals 13 residues. CDR3 loop: CASSLARVSEQFF. Here the CDR3 DNA reads TGTGCCAGCAGTTTAGCCAGGGTATCTGAGCAGTTCTTC.

The V and J genes are TRBV5-1 and TRBJ2-1; 10 bases are a match to TRBD2. J gave up 3 bases and V 4 bases, and 1 base lay outside the gene matches. The CDR3 extends over 14 amino acids. Germline CDR1 and CDR2: SGHRS and YFSETQ. The CDR3 bases are TGCGCCAGCAGCCCTAGCGGGGGCTACAATGAGCAGTTCTTC. This encodes CASSPSGGYNEQFF.

This clonotype was detected only a few times. The rearrangement links TRBV5-1 to TRBJ2-4; D is uncertain. From germline, CDR1 is SGHRS and CDR2 YFSETQ. The V and J ends lost 0 bases and 7 bases respectively, with 8 bases between them. The length of the CDR3 is 13 residues. DNA for the CDR3: TGCGCCAGCAGCTTGGAAGGGATGAACATTCAGTACTTC. As protein: CASSLEGMNIQYF.

This clonotype has at least ten counts. This chain uses TRBV3-1 with TRBJ2-5; D may correspond to TRBD1 or TRBD2 (6 bases each). The CDR3 is 15 residues long. Trimming left V 5 bases short and J 4 bases short, with 17 bases between. Looked up from germline, CDR1 is LGHDT and CDR2 is YNNKEL (reference sequence). The CDR3 bases are TGTGCCAGCAGCTGGAAGGTGGGGGGCATAGAGACCCAGTACTTC. This translates into CASSWKVGGIETQYF.